This T cell receptor (beta chain) came from a study of regulatory T cells in long-lasting Graves disease listed by TCRdb under 2021. Some background on the complete study: Antithyroid drugs had been taken for less than 3 months by newly diagnosed Graves' disease patients. Patients with persistent Graves' disease were compared with patients with newly diagnosed Graves' disease using TCR sequencing and RNA sequencing of peripheral blood. The study was conducted in China and was registered as a clinical trial. A total of around 35 samples were covered by TCR sequencing, comprising 13 persistent and approximately 20 newly diagnosed Graves' disease patients. The investigation overall reported the following: Lower TCR Shannon entropy and fewer highly expanded clones were observed in persistent Graves' disease patients than in newly diagnosed patients, which suggested clonal expansion. As a limitation, the authors acknowledged that the small sample size may reduce accuracy. A larger number of public clonotypes was shared among persistent patients (around 3,000) than among newly diagnosed patients (over 850). Sequencing and analysis were limited to the TCR beta chain. The study examined only peripheral blood because the primary lesion, thyroid tissue, could not be accessed. TRBV28, TRBJ1-2 and TRBJ2-5 were preferentially used in persistent disease, while TRBV20-1 and TRBJ2-1 were favored in newly diagnosed disease.

This clonotype was observed a handful of times. The antigen it binds to is not known. This could be a read error, since a much larger clone is one nucleotide away. The protocol used for the library was multiplex PCR. For sequencing, an Illumina HiSeq 4000 was employed. TCR beta libraries were built with iRepertoire HTBI primers and Arm-PCR amplification of CDR3 regions. Gel purification was performed on PCR products prior to sequencing. In the paper's pipeline: A total of around 66 TRBV and some 15 TRBJ segments were identified across samples and were used for gene usage analysis of CDR3 amino acid clonotypes. COPE and FqMerger were used to merge the filtered high-quality paired reads into contigs. BLAST was used to align contigs to IMGT TRBV, TRBD and TRBJ reference genes, and CDR3 was defined according to IMGT. Clonotypes above 0.1% frequency were classified as highly expanded clones. Repertoire diversity was measured by Shannon entropy, and V-J evenness by the Gini coefficient. Clonotypes shared by more than one individual were considered public. The public sequencing data were trimmed at Q25 with fastp and processed into clonotypes with MiXCR by TCRdb, which kept only in-frame beta chains. Rows merge per CDR3 protein into single entries with the most common DNA and genes. The V and J calls, along with clone size, are taken from TCRdb and not from the paper's own processing. The sample table contains around 500,000 distinct CDR3 sequences; only one count was recorded for about 16% of them. The ten largest clonotypes hold 20% to 25% of the sample.

From cysteine to phenylalanine, the CDR3 is 17 amino acids long. Left in the record is the CDR3 DNA by itself, 51 bases read in frame from the first base. As encoded in the germline V gene, CDR1 is SNHLY while CDR2 is FYNNEI. The time point label here, explained by the study, means: newly diagnosed GD, antithyroid drugs for less than 3 months. For both TCR sequencing and RNA sequencing, RNA was extracted from PBMCs using TRIzol. Graves' disease was diagnosed according to American Thyroid Association guidelines. Recruitment of patients was carried out at an endocrinology department in Xi'an, China. Each patient gave approximately 10 milliliters of peripheral blood, collected in an EDTA anticoagulant tube. Ficoll Paque Plus density gradient separation was used to isolate PBMCs, and no further T cell sorting was performed. RNA quality was checked with an Agilent 2100 Bioanalyzer and agarose gel, and concentration with a NanoDrop 2000.

These data were likewise used in another study, on T cells in Graves' hyperthyroidism and ophthalmopathy. The second publication reports: Stable Graves' hyperthyroidism was defined as no progression to ophthalmopathy during 18 months of follow-up. The hyperthyroidism patients were between 18 and 65 years old and newly diagnosed, with a disease duration of less than 2 months. Any patient with an uncontrolled infection, another autoimmune disease, pregnancy or lactation was excluded. Diagnoses relied on clinical symptoms, serum thyroxine and TRAb, thyroid ultrasound and orbital computed tomography. The first round of RT-PCR for the TCR CDR3 was performed with the HTBI primer set and the Qiagen OneStep RT-PCR kit. Most expanded thyroid clonotypes (frequency above 0.001) were also detected in blood, suggesting blood repertoires may reflect thyroid immune responses. In cross-validation, a model built on a 13 V-J signature told ophthalmopathy apart from stable hyperthyroidism with approximately 90% sensitivity and about 81% specificity, and in testing the same model reached 80%/75%. During validation, the model predicted progression to ophthalmopathy a median of about 6.5 months ahead of onset, with approximately 71% sensitivity and more than 72% specificity. To identify TCR V-J signatures that set the groups apart, the researchers used a discovery cohort of 100 patients, made up of around 40 with Graves' ophthalmopathy and about 59 with stable Graves' hyperthyroidism. An independent validation cohort of about 19 hyperthyroidism patients and 17 patients who later progressed to ophthalmopathy tested prospective prediction of ophthalmopathy. The 90 to 100 discovery patients were randomly divided into training and test sets at a 7:3 ratio. In addition, the study compared T-cell repertoires in thyroid tissue and in blood from about 6 Graves' hyperthyroidism patients. After blood sampling, hyperthyroidism patients were treated with methimazole at a starting dose of 30 mg daily, and ophthalmopathy patients were treated with high-dose intravenous methylprednisolone. The libraries were constructed in a second round of multiplex PCR and then size-selected and purified. The libraries were sequenced on an Illumina HiSeq2000 using paired-end 100 bp reads. Raw data were processed with SOAPnuke, discarding reads with adapters, uncalled bases, mean Phred below 15, or no exact constant-primer or identifier match. COPE v1.2.5 was used to merge high-quality paired reads, and clonotypes were defined as unique nucleotide sequences. Clonotypes were aligned to IMGT TRBV, TRBD and TRBJ reference segments using MiTCR v1.1. The analysis included only V-J combinations with a frequency above 0.0001, which together covered around 99% of the repertoires. The TCS score was defined as F50 (clonal expansion) divided by E x V (chaos), with BLOSUM62-based TCRdist calculated between CDR3 peptides within each V-J. Welch's t-statistics and random forest reduced just over 500 V-J features to some 14, which were used in a naive Bayes classifier (R e1071). Sample size was not statistically predetermined, and blinding of investigators to group allocation was not performed. TCR Vbeta CDR3 sequencing of 135 peripheral blood samples (approximately 44 ophthalmopathy, 75 hyperthyroidism and roughly 17 progressor patients) is reported in the paper.

The receptor comes from a woman aged 35-65 years with Graves disease. Donor details come from another sample of the same person, matched by shared clones. The sequence links TRBV2 to TRBJ1-5; 12 bases in between match TRBD1. The sample in question was peripheral blood mononuclear cells (PBMCs), obtained at new diagnosis, from a patient treated with antithyroid drugs. The DNA is as follows: TGTGCCAGCAGTGAAACCGGGACAGGGGGCGGGAAGCAGCTCCAGCATTTT. Its protein product is CASSETGTGGGKQLQHF. Supplemented by the reference TRBV2 and TRBJ1-5 proteins around the CDR3, the complete variable domain is EPEVTQTPSHQVTQMGQEVILRCVPISNHLYFYWYRQILGQKVEFLVSFYNNEISEKSEIFDDQFSVERPDGSNFTLKIRSTKLEDSAMYFCASSETGTGGGKQLQHFGDGTRLSIL.